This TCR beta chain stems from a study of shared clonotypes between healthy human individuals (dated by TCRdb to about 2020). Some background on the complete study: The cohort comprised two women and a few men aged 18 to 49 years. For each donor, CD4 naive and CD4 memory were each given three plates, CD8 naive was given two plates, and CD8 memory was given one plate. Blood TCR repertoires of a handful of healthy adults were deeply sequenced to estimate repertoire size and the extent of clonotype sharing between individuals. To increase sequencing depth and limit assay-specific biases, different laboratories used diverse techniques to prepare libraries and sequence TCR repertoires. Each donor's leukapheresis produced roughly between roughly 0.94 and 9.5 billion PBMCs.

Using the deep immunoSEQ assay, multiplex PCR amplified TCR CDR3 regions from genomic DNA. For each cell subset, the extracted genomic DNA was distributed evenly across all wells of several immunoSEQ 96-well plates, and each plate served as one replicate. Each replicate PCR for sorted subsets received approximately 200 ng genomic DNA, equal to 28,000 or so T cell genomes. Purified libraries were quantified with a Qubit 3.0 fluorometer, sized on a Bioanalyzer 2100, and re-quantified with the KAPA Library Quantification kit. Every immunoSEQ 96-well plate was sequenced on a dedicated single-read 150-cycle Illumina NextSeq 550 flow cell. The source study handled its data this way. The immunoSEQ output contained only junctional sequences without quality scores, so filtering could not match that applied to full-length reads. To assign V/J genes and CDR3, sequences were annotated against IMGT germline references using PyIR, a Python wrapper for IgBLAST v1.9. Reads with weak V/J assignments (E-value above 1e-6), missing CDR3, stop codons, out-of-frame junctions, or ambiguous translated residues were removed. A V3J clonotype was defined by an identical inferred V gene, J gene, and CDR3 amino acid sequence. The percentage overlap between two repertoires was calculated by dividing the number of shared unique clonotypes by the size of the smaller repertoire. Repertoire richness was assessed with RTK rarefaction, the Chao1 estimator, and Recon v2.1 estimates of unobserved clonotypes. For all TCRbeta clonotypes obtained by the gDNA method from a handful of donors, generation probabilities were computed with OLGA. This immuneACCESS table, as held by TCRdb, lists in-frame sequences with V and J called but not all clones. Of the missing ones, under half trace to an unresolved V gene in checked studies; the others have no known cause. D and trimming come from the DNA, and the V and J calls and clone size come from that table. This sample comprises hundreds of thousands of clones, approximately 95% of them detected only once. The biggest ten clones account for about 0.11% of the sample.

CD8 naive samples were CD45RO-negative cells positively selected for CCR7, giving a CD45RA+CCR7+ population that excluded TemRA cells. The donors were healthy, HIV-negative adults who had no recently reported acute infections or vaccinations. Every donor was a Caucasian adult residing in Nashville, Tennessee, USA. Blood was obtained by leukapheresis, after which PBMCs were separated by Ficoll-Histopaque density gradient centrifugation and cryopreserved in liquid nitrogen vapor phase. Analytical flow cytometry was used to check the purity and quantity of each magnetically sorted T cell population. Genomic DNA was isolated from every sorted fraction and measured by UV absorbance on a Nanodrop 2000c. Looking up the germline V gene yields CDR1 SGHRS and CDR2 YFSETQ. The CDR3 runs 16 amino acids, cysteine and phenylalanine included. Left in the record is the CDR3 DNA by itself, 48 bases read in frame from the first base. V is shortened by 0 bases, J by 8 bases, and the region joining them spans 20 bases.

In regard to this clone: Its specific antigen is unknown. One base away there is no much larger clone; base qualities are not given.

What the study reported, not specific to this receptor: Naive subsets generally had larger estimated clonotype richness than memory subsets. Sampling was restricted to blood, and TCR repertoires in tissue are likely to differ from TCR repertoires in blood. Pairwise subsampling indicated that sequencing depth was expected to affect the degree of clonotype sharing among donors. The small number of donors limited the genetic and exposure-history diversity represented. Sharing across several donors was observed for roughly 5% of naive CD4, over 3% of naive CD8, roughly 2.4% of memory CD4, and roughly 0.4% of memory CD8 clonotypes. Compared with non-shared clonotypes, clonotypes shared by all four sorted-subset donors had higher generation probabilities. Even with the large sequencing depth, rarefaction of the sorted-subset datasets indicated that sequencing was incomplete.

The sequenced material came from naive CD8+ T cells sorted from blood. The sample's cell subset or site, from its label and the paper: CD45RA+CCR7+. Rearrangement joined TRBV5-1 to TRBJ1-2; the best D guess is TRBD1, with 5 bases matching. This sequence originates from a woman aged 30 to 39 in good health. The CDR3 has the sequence CASSLAEGTAQDGYTF. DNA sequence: TGCGCCAGCAGCTTGGCCGAAGGGACGGCTCAAGACGGCTACACCTTC.